Below, one T cell receptor beta chain is given with its context. A single count supports this clone. No antigen is known for it. Base qualities were left out, and no much larger clone turns up one base away. The record originates from a study of cytotoxic CD8 clonotypes in ibrutinib-treated CLL (dated by TCRdb to 2020 to 2022). Study-level background: The cohort was composed of about 10 relapsed/refractory and around 15 treatment-naive patients; IGHV unmutated status was identified in roughly 17 patients. Response samples were obtained after a median of roughly eleven months of treatment, with a range of roughly 6 to 40 months. Responses were partial in 25 or so patients and complete in 2; after median about 68 months follow-up, some 14 stayed in remission and 12 progressed. Patients were still on ibrutinib when every remission and progressive disease sample was collected. Samples averaged 255,043 productive templates and tens of thousands of productive rearrangements. Of the 85 to 90 participants in the trial, about two dozen had longitudinal samples available. Cryopreserved peripheral blood mononuclear cells were collected before treatment, at response, and at either disease progression or sustained remission. Overall results and qualifications from the work: Clonality increased at ibrutinib response, stayed stable in sustained remission, and fell back toward baseline at progression. Baseline clonality exceeded that of age-matched healthy donors and correlated strongly with circulating CD8+ T-cell counts. Public clonotypes were found to be uncommon and were observed to contract or remain stable during treatment; the increase in clonality was shown to reflect expansion of private clonotypes at ibrutinib response. Sampling times were not matched between patients in sustained remission and patients whose disease was progressing, and lymph node repertoires were not examined.

Explained via the paper, the time point label denotes: progressive disease on ibrutinib. About 2 micrograms of genomic DNA were extracted from cryopreserved PBMCs for TCR beta library preparation. High-throughput TCR beta sequencing was performed on longitudinal blood samples from CLL patients receiving ibrutinib monotherapy. The patients took part in an open-label, single-center phase 2 trial of ibrutinib monotherapy. The CDR3 holds 13 amino acids from the cysteine to the phenylalanine. Kept here is only the CDR3 DNA, which spans 39 bases and is read in frame from base 1. The germline V gene (reference sequence) supplies CDR1 LNHNV and CDR2 YYDKDF. Trimming takes 8 bases from V and 5 bases from J, and the germline ends sit 15 bases apart. Each clonotype received, on average, 10x coverage in deep resolution sequencing performed on a MiSeq, where the target depth lay between 1 in 1 million and 1 in 200,000 T cells. The immunoSEQ hsTCRB Kit was used to generate TCR beta libraries. The authors processed their data as follows. ImmunoSEQ Data Assistant and ImmunoSEQ Analyzer were used for data analysis, and V, D and J genes were assigned according to IMGT definitions. Clonality, with values ranging from 0 to 1, was calculated as one minus the normalized Shannon entropy of productive rearrangement frequencies. Only overrepresented clonotypes making up at least 0.05% of each patient's repertoire were included in the public clonotype analysis. Fewer than 15 repertoires from age-matched healthy donors, obtained from immuneACCESS, served as clonality controls. Drawn from immuneACCESS, this table holds only the in-frame rearrangements with V and J called that TCRdb kept. Clones are partly lost; checked studies trace under half to an unresolved V gene and leave the rest unexplained. That table gives V, J and clone size, and the DNA gave D and trimming. The sample has about 10,000 clones on record, about 79% of them singletons. Of the sample, about 16% falls within the top ten clones.

The sequencing used PBMCs, collected at disease progression, from a patient treated with ibrutinib. The source is a human donor with chronic lymphocytic leukemia. The V and J segments used are TRBV15 and TRBJ1-2; confidence is insufficient to name the D gene. The encoded CDR3 is CATFATRLYGYTF. In nucleotides, the sequence is TGTGCCACCTTCGCCACAAGACTTTATGGCTACACCTTC.